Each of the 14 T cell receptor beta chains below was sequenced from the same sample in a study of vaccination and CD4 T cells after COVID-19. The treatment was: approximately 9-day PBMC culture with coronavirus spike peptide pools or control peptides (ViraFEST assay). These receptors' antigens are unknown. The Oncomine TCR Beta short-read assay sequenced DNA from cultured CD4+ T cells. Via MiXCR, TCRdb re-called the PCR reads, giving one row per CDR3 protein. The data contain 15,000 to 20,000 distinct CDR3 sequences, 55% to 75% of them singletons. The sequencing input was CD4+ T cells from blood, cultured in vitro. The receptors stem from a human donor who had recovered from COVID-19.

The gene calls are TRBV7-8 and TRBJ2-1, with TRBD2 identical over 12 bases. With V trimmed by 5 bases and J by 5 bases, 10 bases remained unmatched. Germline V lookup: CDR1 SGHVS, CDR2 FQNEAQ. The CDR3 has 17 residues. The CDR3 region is CASSPRTSGTSNNEQFF. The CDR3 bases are TGTGCCAGCAGCCCTCGGACTAGCGGGACCTCAAACAATGAGCAGTTCTTC.

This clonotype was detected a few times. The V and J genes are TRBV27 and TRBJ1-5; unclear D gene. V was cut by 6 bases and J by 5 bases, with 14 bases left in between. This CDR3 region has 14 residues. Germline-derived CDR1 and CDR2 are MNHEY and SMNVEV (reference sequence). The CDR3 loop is CASSLFRGDQPQHF. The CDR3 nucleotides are TGTGCCAGCAGCCTTTTTCGGGGTGATCAGCCCCAGCATTTT.

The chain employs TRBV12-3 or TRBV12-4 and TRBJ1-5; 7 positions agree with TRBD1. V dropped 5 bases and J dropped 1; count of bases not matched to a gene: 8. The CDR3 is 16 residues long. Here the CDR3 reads CASSQKGAISNQPQHF. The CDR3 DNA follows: TGTGCCAGCAGTCAGAAGGGGGCCATAAGCAATCAGCCCCAGCATTTT.

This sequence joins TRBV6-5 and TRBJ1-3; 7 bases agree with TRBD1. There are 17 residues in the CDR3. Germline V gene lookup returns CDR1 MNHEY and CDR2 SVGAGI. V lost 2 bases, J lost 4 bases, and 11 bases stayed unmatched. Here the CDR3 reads CASSYPPGGIGGNTIYF. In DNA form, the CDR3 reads TGTGCCAGCAGTTACCCACCAGGGGGGATCGGGGGAAACACCATATATTTT.

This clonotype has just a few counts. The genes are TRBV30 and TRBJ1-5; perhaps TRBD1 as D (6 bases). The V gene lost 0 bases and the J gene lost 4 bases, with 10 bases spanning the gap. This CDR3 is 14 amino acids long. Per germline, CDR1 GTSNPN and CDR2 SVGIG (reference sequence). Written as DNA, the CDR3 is TGTGCCTGGAGTGTACAGGGCCCGAATCAGCCCCAGCATTTT. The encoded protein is CAWSVQGPNQPQHF.

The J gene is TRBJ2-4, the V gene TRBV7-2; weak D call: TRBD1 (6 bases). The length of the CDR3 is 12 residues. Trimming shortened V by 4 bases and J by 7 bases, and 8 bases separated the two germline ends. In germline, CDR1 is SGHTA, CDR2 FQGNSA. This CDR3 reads CASSYTGNIQYF. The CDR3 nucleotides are TGTGCCAGCAGCTATACAGGGAACATTCAGTACTTC.

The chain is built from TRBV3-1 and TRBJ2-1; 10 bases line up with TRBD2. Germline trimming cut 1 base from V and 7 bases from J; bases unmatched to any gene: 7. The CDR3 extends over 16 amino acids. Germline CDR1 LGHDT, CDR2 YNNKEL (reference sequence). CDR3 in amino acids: CASSQVPASGRNEQFF. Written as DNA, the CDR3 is TGTGCCAGCAGCCAAGTCCCGGCTAGCGGGAGAAATGAGCAGTTCTTC.

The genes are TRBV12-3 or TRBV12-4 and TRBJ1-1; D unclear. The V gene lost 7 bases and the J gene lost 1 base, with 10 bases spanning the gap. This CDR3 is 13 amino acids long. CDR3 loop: CASTYFPNTEAFF. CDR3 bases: TGTGCCAGCACCTATTTTCCGAACACTGAAGCTTTCTTT.

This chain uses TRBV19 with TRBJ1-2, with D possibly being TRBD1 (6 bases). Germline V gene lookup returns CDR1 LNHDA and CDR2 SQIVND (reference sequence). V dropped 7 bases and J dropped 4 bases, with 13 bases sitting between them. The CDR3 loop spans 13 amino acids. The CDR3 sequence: CASTPGQSYGYTF. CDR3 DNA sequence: TGTGCCAGTACCCCCGGACAGAGCTATGGCTACACCTTC. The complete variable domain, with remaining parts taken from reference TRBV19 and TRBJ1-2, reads DGGITQSPKYLFRKEGQNVTLSCEQNLNHDAMYWYRQDPGQGLRLIYYSQIVNDFQKGDIAEGYSVSREKKESFPLTVTSAQKNPTAFYLCASTPGQSYGYTFGSGTRLTVV.

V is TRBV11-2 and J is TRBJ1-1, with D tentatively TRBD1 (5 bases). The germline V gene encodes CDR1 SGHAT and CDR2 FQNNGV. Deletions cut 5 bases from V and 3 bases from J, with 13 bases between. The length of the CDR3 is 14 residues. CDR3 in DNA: TGTGCCAGCAGCCCAGGGACCGGGGACACTGAAGCTTTCTTT. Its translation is CASSPGTGDTEAFF.

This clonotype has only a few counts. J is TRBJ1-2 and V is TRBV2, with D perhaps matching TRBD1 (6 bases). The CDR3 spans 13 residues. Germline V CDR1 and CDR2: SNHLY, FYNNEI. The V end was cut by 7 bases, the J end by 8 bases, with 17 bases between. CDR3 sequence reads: CASNLQGTSGYTF. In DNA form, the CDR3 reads TGTGCCAGCAACCTCCAGGGGACGAGCGGCTACACCTTC.

The CDR3 sequence: CASSLYRGDTEAFF. The CDR3 DNA sequence: TGTGCCAGCAGCTTGTACAGGGGGGACACTGAAGCTTTCTTT. This chain connects TRBV5-8 to TRBJ1-1; the match to TRBD1 covers 8 bases. The CDR3 length is 14 residues. V trimming: 1 base; J trimming: 3 bases; junction bases outside the gene matches: 2. Germline CDR1 and CDR2: SGHTS and YDEGEE. Full variable domain (missing parts from reference TRBV5-8 and TRBJ1-1): EAGVTQSPTHLIKTRGQQATLRCSPISGHTSVYWYQQALGLGLQFLLWYDEGEERNRGNFPPRFSGRQFPNYSSELNVNALELEDSALYLCASSLYRGDTEAFFGQGTRLTVV.

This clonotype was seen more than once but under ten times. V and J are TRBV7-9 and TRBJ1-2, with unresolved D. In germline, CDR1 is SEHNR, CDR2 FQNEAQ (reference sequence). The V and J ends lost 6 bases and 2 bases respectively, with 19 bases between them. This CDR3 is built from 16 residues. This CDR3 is CASSHSFRKRNYGYTF. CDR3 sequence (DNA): TGTGCCAGCAGTCACTCATTCAGGAAGAGGAACTATGGCTACACCTTC.

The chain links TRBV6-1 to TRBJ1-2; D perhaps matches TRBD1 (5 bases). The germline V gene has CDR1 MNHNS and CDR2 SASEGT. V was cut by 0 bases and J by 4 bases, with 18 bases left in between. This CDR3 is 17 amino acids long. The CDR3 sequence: CASSEALQQGWSYGYTF. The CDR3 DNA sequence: TGTGCCAGCAGTGAAGCGCTTCAGCAGGGTTGGAGCTATGGCTACACCTTC.